Shown below are 22 T cell receptor beta chains from a single sample sequenced in a study of blood T cells in healthy people across ages. Primed by a sample-barcoded 5' primer and a J-beta primer mix, a second PCR proceeded for about 6 to 12 cycles. From the 5' RACE reads, TCRdb called clonotypes with MiXCR, one entry per CDR3 protein. This sample has 700,000 to 950,000 distinct CDR3 sequences, with approximately 39% found just once. The sequencing input was blood. The receptor source for this set is a woman aged 55-75 years in good health.

Concerning this clonotype itself: At one end the junction does not follow the germline gene, possibly because of a read error. V usage is TRBV9 and J usage is TRBJ2-3, with D possibly being TRBD2 (8 bases). CDR3 length: 17 residues. Germline V gene lookup returns CDR1 SGDLS and CDR2 YYNGEE. CDR3 nucleotides: TGTGCCAGCAGCGTAGAGGGGGCGGGAGGAGAAACAGGTACGCAGTATTTT. Translation: CASSVEGAGGETGTQYF.

About this clonotype: A read error is possible here, since a much larger clone lies one base away. The chain carries TRBV7-2 and TRBJ2-3, with 8 nucleotides matching TRBD2. Per germline, CDR1 SGHTA and CDR2 FQGNSA. The CDR3 has 15 amino acids. The CDR3: CASRPRLASIDTQYF. Written as DNA, the CDR3 is TGTGCCAGCAGACCAAGACTAGCGAGCATAGATACGCAGTATTTT.

This chain links TRBV7-2 with TRBJ2-5; no definite D call. Germline V lookup: CDR1 SGHTA, CDR2 FQGNSA. V was trimmed by 5 bases and J by 11 bases, leaving 15 bases between them. CDR3 length: 12 amino acids. CDR3 DNA sequence: TGTGCCAGCAGCCCCGAACGGCGTGAGCAGTACTTC. Its translation is CASSPERREQYF.

This clonotype has a count of ten or more. The chain recombines TRBV20-1 with TRBJ2-1; D ambiguous. Trimming took 0 bases from V and 0 from J, leaving 9 bases between them. The CDR3 sequence is 15 residues long. The germline V gene has CDR1 DFQATT and CDR2 SNEGSKA (reference sequence). The CDR3 here is CSARDLGNSYNEQFF. DNA for the CDR3: TGCAGTGCTAGAGATCTCGGAAACTCCTACAATGAGCAGTTCTTC.

On this clonotype: Germline and junction disagree at one end, which may indicate a read error. J is TRBJ2-1 and V is TRBV4-2, with 9 bases identical to TRBD1. The germline V gene encodes CDR1 LGHNA and CDR2 YNFKEQ. The length of the CDR3 is 15 residues. The CDR3 sequence: CACSLMDRGKNEQFF. The CDR3 DNA sequence: TGTGCCTGCAGCCTGATGGACAGGGGTAAGAATGAGCAGTTCTTC.

V usage is TRBV9 and J usage is TRBJ1-3; no definite D call. CDR1 is SGDLS, CDR2 YYNGEE, per germline. The CDR3 length is 16 residues. With 4 bases removed from V and 1 base from J, the gap between germline ends came to 15 bases. CDR3 sequence: CASSFPALPSGNTIYF. The DNA for the CDR3 is TGTGCCAGCAGCTTCCCGGCCCTACCTTCTGGAAACACCATATATTTT. Full variable domain (missing parts from reference TRBV9 and TRBJ1-3): DSGVTQTPKHLITATGQRVTLRCSPRSGDLSVYWYQQSLDQGLQFLIQYYNGEERAKGNILERFSAQQFPDLHSELNLSSLELGDSALYFCASSFPALPSGNTIYFGEGSWLTVV.

V gene TRBV20-1 combines with J gene TRBJ2-1; 10 nucleotides line up with TRBD2. Germline lookup yields CDR1 DFQATT and CDR2 SNEGSKA (reference sequence). This CDR3 has 15 residues. The ends lost 4 bases at V and 1 base at J; junction bases unmatched: 4. The CDR3 is CSATTSGVSYNEQFF. DNA of the CDR3: TGCAGTGCTACCACTAGCGGGGTGTCCTACAATGAGCAGTTCTTC.

The rearrangement joins TRBV20-1 to TRBJ2-4; a possible D gene is TRBD1 (5 bases). The DNA end favors TRBJ2-7, so the J call may be wrong. The CDR3 sequence is 12 residues long. Germline V CDR1 and CDR2: DFQATT, SNEGSKA (reference sequence). In DNA form, the CDR3 reads TGCAGTGCTAGACAGGGTACCTACGAGCAGTACTTC. Translating it yields CSARQGTYEQYF.

The rearrangement uses TRBV28 and TRBJ2-5; D may be TRBD2 (7 bases). Germline V gene sequence: CDR1 MDHEN, CDR2 SYDVKM. CDR3 length: 15 residues. Trimming took off 7 bases at V and 1 base at J, with 16 bases between the two ends. CDR3 residues: CASMGGGLIQETQYF. The CDR3 bases are TGTGCCAGCATGGGGGGGGGCCTCATCCAAGAGACCCAGTACTTC.

The rearrangement joins TRBV14 to TRBJ2-5, with D perhaps TRBD1 or TRBD2 (5 bases each). The J call may be in error: the DNA end matches TRBJ2-7 better. Germline V gene sequence: CDR1 SGHDN, CDR2 FVKESK. CDR3 size: 16 residues. The CDR3 sequence is CASSQGDRWGMDEQYF. The CDR3 DNA follows: TGTGCCAGCAGCCAAGGGGATAGGTGGGGGATGGACGAGCAGTACTTC.

Concerning this clonotype: One junction end disagrees with the germline gene, perhaps due to a read error. The chain uses TRBV15 and TRBJ2-5; D may be TRBD1 (6 bases). This CDR3 contains 16 residues. Germline V lookup: CDR1 LNHNV, CDR2 YYDKDF (reference sequence). This chain's CDR3 is CASSRDLGQLQETQYF. The CDR3 coding sequence is TGTGCCTCCAGCAGAGATCTGGGACAATTACAAGAGACCCAGTACTTC.

V is TRBV27 and J is TRBJ2-7; possible D gene TRBD1, 6 bases. V was pared by 6 bases and J by 12 bases, with 24 bases between. In germline, CDR1 is MNHEY, CDR2 SMNVEV (reference sequence). The CDR3 runs to 14 residues. The chain's CDR3 is CASRTQFPTQGLYF. The CDR3, as DNA: TGTGCCAGCAGAACCCAATTCCCCACACAGGGTTTGTACTTC.

This clonotype was recorded once. The rearrangement joins TRBV2 to TRBJ2-1; 9 bases match TRBD2. Germline V gene lookup returns CDR1 SNHLY and CDR2 FYNNEI. J lost 7 bases, V lost 11 bases, and 18 bases had no gene match. The CDR3 runs to 16 residues. DNA of the CDR3: TGTGCCCGAAACCCTAGAGCGGGAGGAGTAATGAATGAGCAGTTCTTC. Translated, it gives CARNPRAGGVMNEQFF.

This clonotype was seen a few times. This chain joins TRBV6-6 and TRBJ1-4; tentative D call: TRBD1 (5 bases). The ends were cut back, 4 bases at V and 13 bases at J, with 13 bases in the middle. CDR3 size: 12 residues. CDR1 MNHNY and CDR2 SVGAGI come from the germline V gene (reference sequence). The DNA for the CDR3 is TGTGCCAGCAGTTCCGGGGCCACCATACTGTTTTTT. Its protein is CASSSGATILFF.

This chain connects TRBV12-3 or TRBV12-4 to TRBJ2-7, with 11 nucleotides matching TRBD2. The CDR3 extends over 15 amino acids. The V and J ends lost 5 bases and 2 bases, in that order; junction bases with no gene match: 5. The CDR3 sequence is CASSAGLAATYEQYF. DNA for the CDR3: TGTGCCAGCAGTGCGGGACTAGCGGCCACCTACGAGCAGTACTTC.

Concerning this clonotype: The junction departs from germline at one end; a sequencing error may be responsible. The chain employs TRBV7-3 and TRBJ2-1; maybe TRBD2 (6 bases). Per the germline V gene, CDR1 is SGHTA and CDR2 is FQGTGA. The CDR3 is made up of 15 amino acids. The CDR3: CASSVTGLTYNEQFF. The CDR3 DNA is TGTGCCAGCAGCGTAACCGGACTAACCTACAATGAGCAGTTCTTC. The full variable domain, its missing parts supplied by reference TRBV7-3 and TRBJ2-1, is GAGVSQTPSNKVTEKGKYVELRCDPISGHTALYWYRQSLGQGPEFLIYFQGTGAADDSGLPNDRFFAVRPEGSVSTLKIQRTERGDSAVYLCASSVTGLTYNEQFFGPGTRLTVL.

Note on this clonotype: Sequence at one end of the junction differs from germline and may be a read error. This rearrangement joins TRBV18 to TRBJ2-7; D is perhaps TRBD1 or TRBD2 (5 bases each). The germline V gene has CDR1 KGHSH and CDR2 LQKENI. The CDR3 is made up of 14 amino acids. The CDR3 coding sequence is TGTGCCAGCTCCTTGGGACGCAACTCCGACGAGCAGTACTTC. It specifies CASSLGRNSDEQYF.

The chain employs TRBV20-1 and TRBJ2-1, with unresolved D. Looked up from germline, CDR1 is DFQATT and CDR2 is SNEGSKA (reference sequence). The germline V and J ends were trimmed by 3 bases and 9 bases, with 12 bases remaining between them. CDR3 length equals 12 residues. In DNA, the CDR3 is TGCAGTGCTAGTAGGGTTTTAAGTGAGCAGTTCTTC. It yields the protein CSASRVLSEQFF.

V is TRBV7-2 and J is TRBJ2-1; 7 bases fit TRBD2. The ends lost 5 bases at V and 9 bases at J; junction bases unmatched: 16. The CDR3 spans 16 residues. Germline V gives CDR1 SGHTA, CDR2 FQGNSA. The CDR3 bases are TGTGCCAGCAGCGCTTTAGCGGGTTTCTTCTCCAGTGAGCAGTTCTTC. It specifies CASSALAGFFSSEQFF.

This clonotype has at least ten counts. V and J are TRBV5-4 and TRBJ2-7; D is undetermined. This CDR3 region has 13 residues. Trimming removed 5 bases at V and 6 bases at J, with 15 bases between. Germline V gene sequence: CDR1 SGHNT, CDR2 YYREEE (reference sequence). The DNA for the CDR3 is TGTGCCAGCAGTGACTCGTGGATGGGCGAGCAGTACTTC. It codes for CASSDSWMGEQYF.

This chain joins TRBV29-1 and TRBJ1-1; D gene ambiguous. The CDR3 loop spans 11 amino acids. Looked up from germline, CDR1 is SQVTM and CDR2 is ANQGSEA. The V end was cut by 7 bases, the J end by 1 base, with 7 bases between. The DNA for the CDR3 is TGCAGCGCCGAGGAGAACACTGAAGCTTTCTTT. It encodes CSAEENTEAFF. Complete variable domain (other parts from reference TRBV29-1 and TRBJ1-1): SAVISQKPSRDICQRGTSLTIQCQVDSQVTMMFWYRQQPGQSLTLIATANQGSEATYESGFVIDKFPISRPNLTFSTLTVSNMSPEDSSIYLCSAEENTEAFFGQGTRLTVV.

This clonotype appeared a few times. V and J are TRBV5-1 and TRBJ2-5; 10 nucleotides match TRBD2. The CDR3 totals 15 residues. In germline, CDR1 is SGHRS, CDR2 YFSETQ. V lost 1 base and J lost 11; bases outside the gene matches: 11. The CDR3 is CASSLRLAGVREQYF. CDR3 bases: TGCGCCAGCAGCTTGCGGCTAGCGGGAGTGAGGGAGCAGTACTTC.